Included here is one TCR beta chain sequence, with context. Clones were sequenced by immunoSEQ multiplex PCR, and TCRdb holds only the in-frame ones, with some missing. The table lists just under 85,000 clones, 75% to 90% of them singletons. These data are taken from a study of OX40 agonist ivuxolimab in advanced cancers. About the research overall: Clinicians treated patients with ivuxolimab, an agonistic anti-OX40 (CD134) antibody. The dose-escalation group included hepatocellular carcinoma, melanoma, renal cell carcinoma and head and neck cancer. Three patients, one with hepatocellular carcinoma and two with cutaneous melanoma, achieved partial responses.

Sequences were derived from CD4+ or CD8+ T cells sorted from blood, sampled in a trial of the OX40 agonist ivuxolimab. This sequence was found in an adult with an advanced solid tumor such as melanoma, head and neck, liver or kidney cancer.

Written as DNA, the CDR3 is TGTGCCAGCAGTGAGGGGGGCAATCAGCCCCAGCATTTT. Its translation: CASSEGGNQPQHF. V usage is TRBV2 and J usage is TRBJ1-5; the D gene is possibly TRBD1 (5 bases). Germline values: CDR1 SNHLY, CDR2 FYNNEI. V was clipped by 3 bases and J by 2 bases, with 5 bases between them. CDR3 length: 13 residues.